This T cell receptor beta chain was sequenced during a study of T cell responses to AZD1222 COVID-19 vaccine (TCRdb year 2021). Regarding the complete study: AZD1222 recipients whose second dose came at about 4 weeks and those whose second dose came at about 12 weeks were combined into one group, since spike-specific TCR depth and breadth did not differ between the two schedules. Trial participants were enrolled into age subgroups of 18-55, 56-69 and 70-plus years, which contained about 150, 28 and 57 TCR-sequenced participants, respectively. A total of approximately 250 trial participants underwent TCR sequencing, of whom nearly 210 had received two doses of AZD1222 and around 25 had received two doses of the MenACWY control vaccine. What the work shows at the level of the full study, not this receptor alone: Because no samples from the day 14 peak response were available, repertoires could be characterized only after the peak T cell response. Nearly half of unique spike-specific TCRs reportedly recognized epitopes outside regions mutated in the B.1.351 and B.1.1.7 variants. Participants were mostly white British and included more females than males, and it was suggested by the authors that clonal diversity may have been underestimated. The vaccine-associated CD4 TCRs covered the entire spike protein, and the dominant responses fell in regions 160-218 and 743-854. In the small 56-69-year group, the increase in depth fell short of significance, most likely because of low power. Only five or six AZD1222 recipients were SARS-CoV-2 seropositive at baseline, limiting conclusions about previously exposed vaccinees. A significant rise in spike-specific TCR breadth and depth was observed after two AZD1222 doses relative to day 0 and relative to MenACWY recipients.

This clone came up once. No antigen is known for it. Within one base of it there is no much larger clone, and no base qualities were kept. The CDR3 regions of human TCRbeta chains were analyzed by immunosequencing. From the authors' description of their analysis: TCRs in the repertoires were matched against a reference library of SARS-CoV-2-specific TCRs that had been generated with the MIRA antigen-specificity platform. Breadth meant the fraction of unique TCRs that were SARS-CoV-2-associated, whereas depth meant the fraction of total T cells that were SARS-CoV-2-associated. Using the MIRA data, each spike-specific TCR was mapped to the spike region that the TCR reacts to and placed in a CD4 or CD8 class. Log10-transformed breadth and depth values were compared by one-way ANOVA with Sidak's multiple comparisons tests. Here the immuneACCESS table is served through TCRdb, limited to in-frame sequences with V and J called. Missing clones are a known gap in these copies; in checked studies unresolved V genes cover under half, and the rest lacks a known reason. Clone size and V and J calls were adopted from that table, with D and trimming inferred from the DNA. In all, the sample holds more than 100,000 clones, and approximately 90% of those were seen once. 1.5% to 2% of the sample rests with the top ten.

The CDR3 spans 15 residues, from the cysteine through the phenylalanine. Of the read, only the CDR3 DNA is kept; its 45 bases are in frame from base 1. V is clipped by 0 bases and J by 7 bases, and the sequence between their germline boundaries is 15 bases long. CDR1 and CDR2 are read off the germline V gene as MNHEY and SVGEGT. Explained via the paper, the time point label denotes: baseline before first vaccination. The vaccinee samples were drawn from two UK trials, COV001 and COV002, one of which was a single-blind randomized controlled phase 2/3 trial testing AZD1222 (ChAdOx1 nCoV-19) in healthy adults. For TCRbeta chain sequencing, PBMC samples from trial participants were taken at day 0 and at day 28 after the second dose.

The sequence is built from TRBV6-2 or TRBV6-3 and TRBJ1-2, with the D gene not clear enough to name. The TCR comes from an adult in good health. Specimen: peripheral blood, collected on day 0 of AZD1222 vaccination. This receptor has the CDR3 CASSYSVGCWGGYTF. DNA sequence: TGTGCCAGCAGTTACTCGGTAGGGTGCTGGGGTGGCTACACCTTC.